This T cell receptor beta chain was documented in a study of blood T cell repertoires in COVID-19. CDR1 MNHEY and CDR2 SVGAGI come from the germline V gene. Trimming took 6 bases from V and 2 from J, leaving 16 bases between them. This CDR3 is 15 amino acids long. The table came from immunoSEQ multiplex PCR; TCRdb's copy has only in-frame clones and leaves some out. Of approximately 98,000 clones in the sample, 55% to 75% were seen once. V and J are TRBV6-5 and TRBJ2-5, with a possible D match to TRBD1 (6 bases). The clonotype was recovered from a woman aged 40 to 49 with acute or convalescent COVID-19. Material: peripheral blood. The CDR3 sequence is CASSQTRTVQETQYF. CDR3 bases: TGTGCCAGCAGCCAAACAAGGACAGTTCAAGAGACCCAGTACTTC.